This T cell receptor (beta chain) was documented in a study of beta chain features in type 1 diabetes (dated by TCRdb to the late 2010s). In terms of the full investigation: No differences in mean age, gender distribution, total cell number or subset yield were found between patients and healthy donors. Regulatory and stem cell-like memory subsets were obtained from only 8 patients and roughly 8 healthy donors, while naive and central memory subsets were obtained from all 30 or so donors. The study compared TCRB repertoires of sorted circulating CD4+ T cell subsets between recently diagnosed type 1 diabetes patients and matched healthy donors. A total of around 110,000,000 sorted cells were examined across all samples, and RNA yield correlated strongly with the number of cells per subset.

Comments on this clone: Which antigen it targets is not known. It has no much larger one-base neighbor in the sample; base qualities were not kept.

CDR1 MNHEY and CDR2 SVGAGI are derived from the germline V gene. The CDR3 sequence holds 12 residues, the cysteine and phenylalanine included. This entry keeps only the CDR3 DNA: 36 bases, framed from base 1. Each donor gave one peripheral blood draw, averaging about 100 mL, which was collected into heparinised tubes. A BD FACSAria II and a panel including CD45RO, CCR7, CD25, CD127, CD95 and CD27 were used to sort naive, central memory, regulatory and stem cell-like memory CD4+ T cells. Every sorted population had a purity above 95%. PBMCs were isolated immediately by Lymphoprep density gradient centrifugation and stained directly without culture. So that batch effects would be minimized, each experiment stained and sorted samples in pairs, pairing one healthy donor with one patient. The entire amount of isolated RNA was reverse transcribed using the High Capacity cDNA Reverse Transcription Kit, so the sequenced TCRB transcripts were expressed ones. Naive, central memory and regulatory T cell samples underwent deep immunoSEQ sequencing, averaging around 3.6 million total reads per sample. Sorted cells were lysed in RLT buffer and RNA was extracted with DNase-treated RNeasy Micro or Mini kits, depending on cell number. Each cell subset was processed on its own to prevent cross-contamination, while patient and healthy donor samples were processed together. The immunoSEQ multiplex PCR was used to amplify TCRB sequences from cDNA, generating 87-bp fragments that spanned the CDR3 region. Sequencing of the amplicons was performed on the Illumina HiSeq platform. Per the authors' processing: PCR bias was corrected computationally using synthetic template baselines, and reads within Hamming distance 2 were collapsed, with unmergeable singletons discarded. Reads were aligned against IMGT to assign V, D and J genes, CDR3 length and insertions or deletions at six rearrangement sites. Clonotype counts were normalized to sorted cell number within each subset before computing true diversity and Gini coefficients with the tcR R package. The overlap coefficient, calculated on TCRB nucleotide sequences, was used to measure repertoire sharing. The immuneACCESS repertoire file appears here via TCRdb, limited to in-frame rearrangements. These files lack a portion of the clones; in checked studies, under half of the deficit traces to unresolved V genes, and the cause of the others is not known. From that table come the V and J calls and clone size; the DNA was used to work out D and trimming. Here the sample has 200,000 to 250,000 clones; under 13% occur a single time. The ten top clones hold 1% to 1.5% of the sample.

Broad study findings and their caveats: In all four CD4+ subsets, TCRB CDR3 length was moderately but significantly shorter in type 1 diabetes patients. Naive, central memory and regulatory TCRB repertoires appeared to be more similar among patients than among healthy donors. At VDJ recombination sites, type 1 diabetes patients had fewer insertions and more deleted nucleotides, which implies abnormalities in thymic rearrangement. PCR might favor shorter templates, but patient and control samples were amplified and corrected together, so any skew would affect both groups equally. Because cDNA was sequenced instead of genomic DNA, highly expressing activated cells could be over-represented, though the groups showed no difference in activation or CD3 levels. Because the HLA sub-analyses included only small numbers of individuals, any influence of HLA type on TCRB rearrangement was left unresolved.

This clonotype was obtained from a man aged 18 to 30 in good health. Sequences were obtained from central memory CD4+ T cells from blood. The rearrangement joined TRBV6-5 to TRBJ2-7; no D gene is confidently identified. The DNA sequence follows: TGTGCTGCGGCACGAGGTCCTGGTGAGCAGTACTTC. This is translated as CAAARGPGEQYF.